This entry lists 4 T cell receptor beta chains sequenced from one sample in a study of OX40 agonist ivuxolimab in advanced cancers. The method was immunoSEQ multiplex PCR; TCRdb's version includes in-frame clones alone and lacks a portion of them. Among fewer than 100,000 clones listed, about 80% were seen once. Sequences were derived from CD4+ or CD8+ T cells sorted from blood, sampled in a trial of the OX40 agonist ivuxolimab. The receptors derive from an adult with an advanced solid tumor such as melanoma, head and neck, liver or kidney cancer.

J is TRBJ2-1 and V is TRBV7-8; 14 bases match TRBD2. V lost 0 bases and J lost 0; bases outside the gene matches: 7. This CDR3 spans 20 amino acids. CDR1 SGHVS and CDR2 FQNEAQ come from the germline V gene. For the CDR3, the DNA is TGTGCCAGCAGCTTAGCGGGACTAGCGGGGGCCAGGAGCTCCTACAATGAGCAGTTCTTC. This sequence encodes CASSLAGLAGARSSYNEQFF.

V gene TRBV19 combines with J gene TRBJ1-2; 8 bases agree with TRBD1. Germline V gene sequence: CDR1 LNHDA, CDR2 SQIVND (reference sequence). This CDR3 spans 13 amino acids. J lost 6 bases, V lost 3 bases, and 3 bases had no gene match. CDR3 sequence reads: CASSMRTGNGYTF. The CDR3 nucleotides read TGTGCCAGTAGTATGAGGACAGGGAATGGCTACACCTTC.

This clone was seen a single time. The rearrangement uses TRBV28 and TRBJ1-1; the D is unclear. Trimming left V 1 base short and J 11 bases short, with 11 bases between. The germline V gene encodes CDR1 MDHEN and CDR2 SYDVKM. This CDR3 spans 12 amino acids. The CDR3 protein is CASSLYGVRAFF. The CDR3 DNA sequence: TGTGCCAGCAGTTTATACGGGGTGCGGGCTTTCTTT.

V is TRBV5-1 and J is TRBJ2-2, with 8 nucleotides matching TRBD1. The V gene end was trimmed by 4 bases and the J gene end by 1 base; junction bases not matched to a gene: 3. Germline CDR1 SGHRS, CDR2 YFSETQ. The CDR3 runs 15 residues. CDR3 DNA: TGCGCCAGCAGCCCCGGGACAGGGAACACCGGGGAGCTGTTTTTT. Translated: CASSPGTGNTGELFF.